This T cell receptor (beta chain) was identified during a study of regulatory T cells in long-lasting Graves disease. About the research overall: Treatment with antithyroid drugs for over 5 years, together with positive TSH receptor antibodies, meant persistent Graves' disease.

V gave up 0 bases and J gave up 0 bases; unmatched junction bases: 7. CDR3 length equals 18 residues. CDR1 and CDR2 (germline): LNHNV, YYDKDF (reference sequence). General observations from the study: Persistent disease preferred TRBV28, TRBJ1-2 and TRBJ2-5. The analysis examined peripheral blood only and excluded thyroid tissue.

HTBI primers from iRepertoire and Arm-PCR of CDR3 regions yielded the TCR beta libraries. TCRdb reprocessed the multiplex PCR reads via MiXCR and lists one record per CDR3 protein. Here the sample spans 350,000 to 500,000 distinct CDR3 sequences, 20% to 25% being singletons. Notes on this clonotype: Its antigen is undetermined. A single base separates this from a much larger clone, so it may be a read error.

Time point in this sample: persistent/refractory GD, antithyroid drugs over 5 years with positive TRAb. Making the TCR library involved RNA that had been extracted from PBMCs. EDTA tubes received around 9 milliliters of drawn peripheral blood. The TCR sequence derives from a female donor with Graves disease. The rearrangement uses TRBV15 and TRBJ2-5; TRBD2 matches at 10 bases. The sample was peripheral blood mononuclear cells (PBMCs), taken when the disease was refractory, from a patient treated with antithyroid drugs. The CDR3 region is CATSRELAGYPHQETQYF. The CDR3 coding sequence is TGTGCCACCAGCAGAGAACTAGCGGGATATCCTCACCAAGAGACCCAGTACTTC.